The entry that follows covers one T cell receptor beta chain sequence. The record originates from a study of T cell changes during pregnancy in multiple sclerosis. The germline gives CDR1 LGHNA, CDR2 YNFKEQ. V lost 0 bases to trimming and J lost 1 base, with 10 bases between them. The CDR3 contains 15 residues. TCRdb's copy holds only in-frame clones and misses some; the assay was immunoSEQ multiplex PCR. Of about 59,000 clones in the sample, roughly 94% were seen once. The receptor comes from a female donor with multiple sclerosis, enrolled in a pregnancy study. This chain connects TRBV4-2 to TRBJ2-7, with D possibly matching TRBD2 (5 bases). Here the sequenced sample was CD8+ T cells from peripheral blood mononuclear cells, taken after pregnancy. This chain's CDR3 is CASSQDPSLSYEQYF. The CDR3, as DNA: TGTGCCAGCAGCCAAGATCCTAGCCTTTCCTACGAGCAGTACTTC.